The next 16 T cell receptor beta chains were all read from a single sample in a study of human T cells and chemical hapten exposure (dated by TCRdb to the early 2020s). The library was produced with RACE. The data were produced on a NextSeq 500. TCRdb reworked the public reads: Q25 trimming with fastp, MiXCR clone assembly, productive beta chains retained. Each record represents a unique CDR3 protein, reported with the most common genes and DNA among its rows. The sample table lists 150,000 to 200,000 distinct CDR3 sequences, 25% to 35% of them with a count of one. The ten largest clonotypes hold about 2.8% of the sample. Read against the paper, the sample's time point label means: pre-sensitization, week 0. Interpreted using the paper, the treatment or condition label stands for: therapeutic diphenylcyclopropenone sensitization with weekly scalp DPC. The sample consisted of whole blood, taken in connection with sensitization to the hapten diphenylcyclopropenone (DPC). All receptors derive from a woman aged 25 to 39 with alopecia areata. Some clones in this sample may be carry-over from other donors' samples.

This clonotype was counted between two and nine times. V and J are TRBV5-1 and TRBJ1-1; unclear D gene. The CDR3 has 12 residues. Germline CDR1 reads SGHRS; CDR2 reads YFSETQ. V lost 0 bases and J 5 bases, leaving 5 bases between the germline ends. CDR3 DNA sequence: TGCGCCAGCAGCTTGGACGGGACTGAAGCTTTCTTT. Protein product: CASSLDGTEAFF.

There are many counts of this clonotype. V is TRBV5-6 and J is TRBJ2-5; the match to TRBD2 covers 9 bases. The CDR3 has 18 amino acids. V gave up 3 bases and J gave up 3 bases; unmatched junction bases: 15. In germline, CDR1 is SGHDT, CDR2 YYEEEE. This CDR3 reads CASSWRGGSGTVEETQYF. CDR3 nucleotides: TGTGCCAGCAGCTGGCGGGGGGGTAGCGGGACCGTTGAAGAGACCCAGTACTTC.

This chain uses TRBV10-3 with TRBJ2-2, with unresolved D. Germline V gives CDR1 ENHRY, CDR2 SYGVKD. V was cut by 5 bases and J by 0 bases, with 13 bases left in between. CDR3 length: 16 residues. The CDR3 sequence: CAISQRTIANTGELFF. The CDR3 nucleotides are TGTGCCATCAGTCAGAGAACAATAGCGAACACCGGGGAGCTGTTTTTT.

The chain combines TRBV10-3 with TRBJ2-7, with D possibly being TRBD1 (6 bases). Trimming removed 2 bases at V and 1 base at J, with 12 bases between. The CDR3 consists of 15 residues. Germline assignment: CDR1 ENHRY and CDR2 SYGVKD. CDR3 DNA sequence: TGTGCCATCAGTGAGGTCCGGGACACATCCTACGAGCAGTACTTC. It is translated as CAISEVRDTSYEQYF.

The chain joins TRBV4-3 to TRBJ2-5; 8 bases match TRBD2. V lost 0 bases and J lost 4; bases outside the gene matches: 4. There are 15 residues in the CDR3. Germline loops: CDR1 LGHNA, CDR2 YSLEER. The CDR3 DNA reads TGCGCCAGCAGCCAAGATCCCAGCGGGGGAGAGACCCAGTACTTC. This encodes CASSQDPSGGETQYF.

In its sample, this clonotype was seen a few times. The chain links TRBV15 to TRBJ2-1; D is undetermined. V gave up 1 base and J gave up 1 base, with 8 bases separating them. Germline CDR1 is LNHNV and CDR2 is YYDKDF (reference sequence). The CDR3 runs to 15 residues. The DNA for the CDR3 is TGTGCCACCAGCAGAGCGGCAATTTCCTACAATGAGCAGTTCTTC. Its translation: CATSRAAISYNEQFF.

The V gene is TRBV5-1, the J gene TRBJ2-5, with 9 positions matching TRBD1. V was pared by 7 bases and J by 3 bases, with 4 bases of the junction left unmatched. The germline CDR1 and CDR2 sequences are SGHRS and YFSETQ. This CDR3 is 13 amino acids long. As DNA, the CDR3 is TGCGCCAGCGGGGGACAGGGAGAAGAGACCCAGTACTTC. Residues: CASGGQGEETQYF.

This clonotype was counted many times. This chain connects TRBV27 to TRBJ2-1; no clear D. The germline V and J ends were trimmed by 4 bases and 5 bases, with 9 bases remaining between them. This CDR3 spans 13 amino acids. Germline V gives CDR1 MNHEY, CDR2 SMNVEV (reference sequence). CDR3 region: CASSSTENNEQFF. CDR3 DNA sequence: TGTGCCAGCAGTTCGACGGAAAACAATGAGCAGTTCTTC.

The J gene is TRBJ1-2, the V gene TRBV29-1; unclear D gene. Trimming took off 4 bases at V and 1 base at J, with 10 bases between the two ends. The V gene's germline CDR1 is SQVTM and CDR2 ANQGSEA. The CDR3 is 13 residues long. CDR3 in DNA: TGCAGCGTTGGTACTACGGGTAACTATGGCTACACCTTC. This codes for CSVGTTGNYGYTF.

With regard to this clonotype: A much larger clonotype is one base distant, so this may be a read error. The chain uses TRBV7-9 and TRBJ2-5; possible D gene TRBD1, 5 bases. The CDR3 length is 13 residues. Germline lookup yields CDR1 SEHNR and CDR2 FQNEAQ (reference sequence). The CDR3 DNA follows: TGTACCAGCAGCTTAGGGGCTGACGGGACCCAGTACTTC. Its translation: CTSSLGADGTQYF. The whole variable domain, remainder taken from reference TRBV7-9 and TRBJ2-5, is DTGVSQNPRHKITKRGQNVTFRCDPISEHNRLYWYRQTLGQGPEFLTYFQNEAQLEKSRLLSDRFSAERPKGSFSTLEIQRTEQGDSAMYLCTSSLGADGTQYFGPGTRLLVL.

The chain carries TRBV20-1 and TRBJ1-5; no reliable D call. This CDR3 spans 12 amino acids. The germline V gene has CDR1 DFQATT and CDR2 SNEGSKA (reference sequence). Trimming removed 1 base at V and 6 bases at J, with 7 bases between. CDR3 protein: CSARGGGQPQHF. Written as DNA, the CDR3 is TGCAGTGCTAGAGGCGGAGGTCAGCCCCAGCATTTT.

The chain has TRBV12-3 or TRBV12-4 and TRBJ1-1; tentative D call: TRBD1 (6 bases). V was cut by 4 bases and J by 7 bases, with 16 bases left in between. The CDR3 loop spans 14 amino acids. The CDR3 coding sequence is TGTGCCAGCAGTTCCCAAGGGGGGCAGGGTGAAGCTTTCTTT. The encoded protein is CASSSQGGQGEAFF.

This clonotype came up many times. This sequence joins TRBV29-1 and TRBJ2-1, with D tentatively TRBD2 (6 bases). V was pared by 4 bases and J by 0 bases, with 7 bases between. The CDR3 is made up of 13 amino acids. From germline, CDR1 is SQVTM and CDR2 ANQGSEA. DNA for the CDR3: TGCAGCGTTGCCGGGAGCTCCTACAATGAGCAGTTCTTC. As protein: CSVAGSSYNEQFF.

This clonotype has only a few counts. This chain uses TRBV15 with TRBJ1-4; D is ambiguous. Looked up from germline, CDR1 is LNHNV and CDR2 is YYDKDF (reference sequence). The CDR3 totals 13 residues. The germline V and J ends were trimmed by 3 bases and 7 bases, with 9 bases remaining between them. In DNA form, the CDR3 reads TGTGCCACCAGCAGGGGTCTAGGTGAAAAACTGTTTTTT. Amino acid sequence: CATSRGLGEKLFF.

The V call is TRBV5-1, the J call TRBJ2-3, with 8 bases aligning to TRBD1. The CDR3 contains 14 residues. Per germline, CDR1 SGHRS and CDR2 YFSETQ. The J segment lost 5 bases and the V segment lost 4 bases, leaving 6 bases of the junction unmatched. CDR3 sequence reads: CASSVQGVGDTQYF. The CDR3 nucleotides are TGCGCCAGCAGCGTACAGGGGGTAGGAGATACGCAGTATTTT.

A few counts support this clonotype. The chain joins TRBV20-1 to TRBJ2-5, with 7 bases fitting TRBD1. Germline trimming cut 5 bases from V and 5 bases from J; bases unmatched to any gene: 8. Per germline, CDR1 DFQATT and CDR2 SNEGSKA (reference sequence). The CDR3 extends over 13 amino acids. The CDR3 sequence: CSAPTGSRETQYF. The DNA for the CDR3 is TGCAGTGCTCCGACAGGGTCCAGGGAGACCCAGTACTTC.